The 10 T cell receptor beta chains reported below all come from one sample, sequenced in a study of T cell responses to AZD1222 COVID-19 vaccine. Only in-frame clones appear in the TCRdb table, and some are missing; sequencing was by immunoSEQ multiplex PCR. The table lists some 150,000 clones, 90% to 95% of them singletons. The input for sequencing was peripheral blood, taken on day 0 of AZD1222 vaccination. These receptors were obtained from an adult in good health.

The chain recombines TRBV13 with TRBJ2-7; D might be TRBD1 (6 bases). This CDR3 has 14 amino acids. The germline V and J ends were trimmed by 3 bases and 2 bases, with 11 bases remaining between them. Per the germline V gene, CDR1 is PRHDT and CDR2 is FYEKMQ (reference sequence). This chain's CDR3 is CASSFRGAAYEQYF. CDR3 in DNA: TGTGCCAGCAGCTTCAGGGGCGCGGCCTACGAGCAGTACTTC.

This clone appeared a single time. The rearrangement uses TRBV7-3 and TRBJ1-2; D gene unclear. There are 13 residues in the CDR3. Deletions cut 4 bases from V and 8 bases from J, with 14 bases between. Per the germline V gene, CDR1 is SGHTA and CDR2 is FQGTGA. CDR3 amino acids: CASSYREGWGYTF. The CDR3 nucleotides are TGTGCCAGCAGCTATAGGGAGGGTTGGGGCTACACCTTC.

The V call is TRBV6-1, the J call TRBJ1-6; no reliable D call. The CDR3 runs to 14 residues. V was shortened by 1 base and J by 1 base, with 2 bases between the two germline ends. Germline loops: CDR1 MNHNS, CDR2 SASEGT. The CDR3 is CASSEGSYNSPLHF. The DNA for the CDR3 is TGTGCCAGCAGTGAAGGGTCCTATAATTCACCCCTCCACTTT.

The chain joins TRBV28 to TRBJ1-1; possibly TRBD1 for D (5 bases). Germline-derived CDR1 and CDR2 are MDHEN and SYDVKM. The CDR3 spans 13 residues. The germline V and J ends were trimmed by 3 bases and 4 bases, with 9 bases remaining between them. In nucleotides, the CDR3 is TGTGCCAGCAGTTTGGGGGGGGTCACTGAAGCTTTCTTT. This codes for CASSLGGVTEAFF.

CDR3 region: CAPHTPEQYF. Written as DNA, the CDR3 is TGTGCCCCTCATACCCCCGAGCAGTACTTC. The chain has TRBV7-4 and TRBJ2-7, with no clear D. V was trimmed by 11 bases and J by 6 bases, leaving 11 bases between them. CDR3 size: 10 residues. Germline V gives CDR1 SGHVT, CDR2 SQSDAQ.

The J gene is TRBJ2-7, the V gene TRBV10-2; TRBD1 matches at 8 bases. Unmatched junction bases numbered 8, after V lost 6 bases and J lost 1 base. This CDR3 has 15 amino acids. Germline lookup yields CDR1 WSHSY and CDR2 SAAADI. As DNA, the CDR3 is TGCGCCAGCAGCGAACCGGGACAGGCGTCCTACGAGCAGTACTTC. Translating it yields CASSEPGQASYEQYF.

The chain links TRBV2 to TRBJ1-4; D is ambiguous. Germline loops: CDR1 SNHLY, CDR2 FYNNEI. Trimming removed 6 bases from V and 3 bases from J, with 5 bases in between. The CDR3 spans 12 residues. CDR3 in DNA: TGTGCCAGCAGGGGTTCTAATGAAAAACTGTTTTTT. Its protein is CASRGSNEKLFF.

The rearrangement links TRBV6-5 to TRBJ1-6; D unresolved. Germline V gene sequence: CDR1 MNHEY, CDR2 SVGAGI. There are 12 residues in the CDR3. Trimming stripped 6 bases from V and 4 bases from J, with 4 bases between. The CDR3 DNA sequence: TGTGCCAGCAGACAGTATAATTCACCCCTCCACTTT. This translates into CASRQYNSPLHF.

V gene TRBV7-3 combines with J gene TRBJ2-7; D is perhaps TRBD2 (6 bases). Germline V lookup: CDR1 SGHTA, CDR2 FQGTGA. The CDR3 is made up of 14 amino acids. V gave up 0 bases and J gave up 4 bases, with 10 bases separating them. This CDR3 reads CASSLTSGNYEQYF. CDR3 bases: TGTGCCAGCAGCTTAACTAGCGGTAATTACGAGCAGTACTTC.

Here the CDR3 reads CASSRRGVEAFF. CDR3 nucleotides: TGTGCCAGCAGCCGTAGGGGAGTCGAAGCTTTCTTT. J is TRBJ1-1 and V is TRBV3-1 (or the pseudogene TRBV3-2); possible D gene TRBD1, 5 bases. The ends were cut back, 4 bases at V and 8 bases at J, with 11 bases in the middle. CDR1 and CDR2 (germline): LGHDT, YNNKEL (reference sequence). This CDR3 contains 12 residues.